This TCR beta chain comes out of a study of blood T cell repertoires in COVID-19 (dated by TCRdb to about 2020). A note on the overall study: Samples from collaborators originated in the United States, Italy and Spain and spanned both the acute and convalescent phases of COVID-19. Samples were obtained from the ongoing ImmuneRACE study (first 160 participants) and from over a thousand subjects provided by 6 global collaborators. Subjects who had been exposed to COVID-19, were actively infected with it, or had recovered from it provided the deeply sampled blood TCRbeta repertoires that made up the dataset. The material from the prospective study consisted of cDNA or gDNA derived from T cells, B-cell-depleted T cells, or PBMCs. Where available, HLA class I and class II types were obtained from metadata supplied by the sample provider rather than from assay-based typing. The repertoires were made available in a free public database intended to serve as a resource for research on the immune response to SARS-CoV-2. Nearly every sample came with metadata listing a de-identified subject ID, COVID-19 status, age in years and sex.

A note on this clone: Its antigen target is currently unknown. Base qualities are not provided; no much larger clone lies one nucleotide away.

Broad study findings and their caveats: The amount of clinical and demographic metadata varied by source and participant and was provided uncurated.

TCRbeta CDR3 regions were amplified from genomic DNA by means of the immunoSEQ Assay, a bias-controlled multiplex PCR. Processing in the source paper ran as follows. Within the assay, amplification of reference gene primers was used to estimate how many nucleated cells each sample contained. To quantify the absolute abundance of each unique TCRbeta CDR3 rearrangement, sequence reads were collapsed and filtered. For each sample, productive Simpson clonality was calculated as the square root of Simpson's diversity index across productive rearrangements. TCRdb retrieved this table from immuneACCESS and kept in-frame rearrangements only. Not all clones are present; in checked studies, unresolved V genes account for under half, and no reason is known for the remainder. The V and J calls and clone size were taken over from that table, and D and trimming were inferred from the DNA. Across this sample there are 100,000 to 150,000 clones, with roughly 90% seen only once. Approximately 8% of the sample is in the top ten clones.

The CDR3 contains 17 residues, cysteine and phenylalanine counted. Left in the record is the CDR3 DNA by itself, 51 bases read in frame from the first base. V is cut back by 4 bases and J by 0 bases, with 10 bases in the junction unmatched. The germline V gene gives CDR1 as SGHDT and CDR2 as YYEEEE. The collaborating institutions used their own protocols to collect whole blood in K2EDTA tubes. Collaborator samples were shipped for TCRbeta analysis as frozen whole blood, isolated PBMCs, or DNA extracted from either sample type. This TCR was recovered from a man in his fifties with acute or convalescent COVID-19. Sequenced sample: peripheral blood. The chain is assembled from TRBV5-6 and TRBJ2-3; TRBD2 lines up with 8 middle nucleotides. Here the CDR3 is given as CASSRGPLAGSTDTQYF. DNA sequence: TGTGCCAGCAGCCGAGGTCCGTTAGCGGGAAGCACAGATACGCAGTATTTT.